This entry lists 27 T cell receptor beta chains sequenced from one sample in a study of cytomegalovirus exposure and HLA in healthy donors. Use of 60 Vbeta and 13 Jbeta primers characterized the PCR. Measured with immunoSEQ multiplex PCR; TCRdb has only the in-frame clones, and not every one. In the table there are fewer than 75,000 clones, under 85% of which are singletons. Material for sequencing was PBMCs. The receptors originated from a woman in her 30s in good health and CMV-seronegative.

The chain couples TRBV13 to TRBJ2-1, with a possible D match to TRBD2 (5 bases). Germline V CDR1 and CDR2: PRHDT, FYEKMQ (reference sequence). The CDR3 runs to 13 residues. V was pared by 4 bases and J by 5 bases, with 9 bases between. The CDR3 DNA reads as TGTGCCAGCAGCTATAAAGCGGACAATGAGCAGTTCTTC. Protein product: CASSYKADNEQFF.

This clone showed up just a few times. The chain couples TRBV30 to TRBJ2-2, with D possibly matching TRBD2 (6 bases). This CDR3 contains 14 residues. The germline V gene encodes CDR1 GTSNPN and CDR2 SVGIG (reference sequence). V lost 6 bases and J 0 bases, leaving 11 bases between the germline ends. The DNA of the CDR3 is TGTGCCTGCCAGGGACTTACGAACACCGGGGAGCTGTTTTTT. Its translation: CACQGLTNTGELFF.

The chain recombines TRBV7-2 with TRBJ1-5; tentative D call: TRBD1 (5 bases). The CDR3 runs 15 residues. V was cut by 5 bases and J by 6 bases, with 17 bases left in between. Per germline, CDR1 SGHTA and CDR2 FQGNSA. The CDR3 region has the DNA TGTGCCAGCAGCCTTAGTGGCGTGGGGGGTCAGCCCCAGCATTTT. Translated: CASSLSGVGGQPQHF. Filled out from reference TRBV7-2 and TRBJ1-5, the complete variable domain reads GAGVSQSPSNKVTEKGKDVELRCDPISGHTALYWYRQSLGQGLEFLIYFQGNSAPDKSGLPSDRFSAERTGGSVSTLTIQRTQQEDSAVYLCASSLSGVGGQPQHFGDGTRLSIL.

This clone came up once. The rearrangement uses TRBV4-1 and TRBJ1-4; D not resolved. V lost 2 bases to trimming and J lost 7 bases, with 14 bases between them. This CDR3 contains 15 residues. The germline gives CDR1 MGHRA, CDR2 YSYEKL. The CDR3 loop reads CASSQRRESGEKLFF. DNA of the CDR3: TGCGCCAGCAGCCAACGACGAGAGAGCGGTGAAAAACTGTTTTTT.

The chain couples TRBV19 to TRBJ1-2; no clear D. Germline CDR1 LNHDA, CDR2 SQIVND (reference sequence). Trimming took off 4 bases at V and 6 bases at J, with 12 bases between the two ends. CDR3 size: 13 residues. This chain's CDR3 is CASSRIGGNGYTF. The CDR3 DNA reads as TGTGCCAGTAGTAGGATCGGAGGGAATGGCTACACCTTC. The variable domain in full, with the rest retrieved from reference TRBV19 and TRBJ1-2, is DGGITQSPKYLFRKEGQNVTLSCEQNLNHDAMYWYRQDPGQGLRLIYYSQIVNDFQKGDIAEGYSVSREKKESFPLTVTSAQKNPTAFYLCASSRIGGNGYTFGSGTRLTVV.

The chain is built from TRBV7-2 and TRBJ2-2, with a possible D match to TRBD2 (5 bases). The CDR3 has 15 amino acids. From germline, CDR1 is SGHTA and CDR2 FQGNSA. V was pared by 7 bases and J by 6 bases, with 18 bases between. The CDR3 loop reads CASTPAVEAAGELFF. The DNA for the CDR3 is TGTGCCAGCACCCCGGCCGTGGAGGCCGCCGGGGAGCTGTTTTTT.

The V gene is TRBV30, the J gene TRBJ2-3; D possibly corresponds to TRBD2 (5 bases). This CDR3 spans 11 amino acids. CDR1 and CDR2 (germline): GTSNPN, SVGIG (reference sequence). The ends were cut back, 4 bases at V and 6 bases at J, with 8 bases in the middle. The CDR3 DNA follows: TGTGCCTGGACCATAGCGGATACGCAGTATTTT. Translation gives CAWTIADTQYF. The entire variable domain, with the rest obtained from reference TRBV30 and TRBJ2-3, is as follows: SQTIHQWPATLVQPVGSPLSLECTVEGTSNPNLYWYRQAAGRGLQLLFYSVGIGQISSEVPQNLSASRPQDRQFILSSKKLLLSDSGFYLCAWTIADTQYFGPGTRLTVL.

This chain links TRBV2 with TRBJ1-2; D is unresolved. The CDR3 runs 11 residues. The V gene lost 7 bases and the J gene lost 1 base, with 4 bases spanning the gap. Germline values: CDR1 SNHLY, CDR2 FYNNEI. The CDR3 sequence: CASNGNYGYTF. The CDR3, as DNA: TGTGCCAGCAACGGTAACTATGGCTACACCTTC.

The rearrangement joins TRBV7-9 to TRBJ2-4, with D tentatively TRBD2 (5 bases). Germline values: CDR1 SEHNR, CDR2 FQNEAQ (reference sequence). The ends were cut back, 1 base at V and 0 bases at J, with 10 bases in the middle. This CDR3 comprises 16 residues. The CDR3 region has the DNA TGTGCCAGCAGCTTAGGGGCGGGCCTAGCCAAAAACATTCAGTACTTC. Translated, it gives CASSLGAGLAKNIQYF.

The chain couples TRBV15 to TRBJ1-2; TRBD1 aligns across 8 bases. With 5 bases clipped from V and 8 bases from J, the junction kept 10 bases outside the gene matches. This CDR3 spans 14 amino acids. The germline V gene has CDR1 LNHNV and CDR2 YYDKDF (reference sequence). DNA for the CDR3: TGTGCCACCAGCCAGGACAGGGCAGGAGGGGGCTACACCTTC. This translates into CATSQDRAGGGYTF.

The chain couples TRBV19 to TRBJ1-4; D may be TRBD1 (5 bases). In germline, CDR1 is LNHDA, CDR2 SQIVND (reference sequence). The CDR3 is made up of 16 amino acids. Trimming took 6 bases from V and 0 from J, leaving 14 bases between them. CDR3 nucleotides: TGTGCCAGTAGCCCCTCGGGGGGAGCAACTAATGAAAAACTGTTTTTT. Translating it yields CASSPSGGATNEKLFF. The full variable domain, in which reference TRBV19 and TRBJ1-4 provide the parts outside the CDR3, is DGGITQSPKYLFRKEGQNVTLSCEQNLNHDAMYWYRQDPGQGLRLIYYSQIVNDFQKGDIAEGYSVSREKKESFPLTVTSAQKNPTAFYLCASSPSGGATNEKLFFGSGTQLSVL.

CDR3 region: CASSLQGTNGANVLTF. The CDR3 DNA reads as TGTGCCAGCAGCTTACAGGGTACTAATGGGGCCAACGTCCTGACTTTC. V is TRBV7-2 and J is TRBJ2-6; a possible D gene is TRBD1 (5 bases). With 2 bases removed from V and 3 bases from J, the gap between germline ends came to 11 bases. Germline V lookup: CDR1 SGHTA, CDR2 FQGNSA. The CDR3 is 16 residues long.

A remark on this clone: This same CDR3 is encoded by further DNA sequences in the sample. Here the CDR3 reads CASTLTGGTDTQYF. DNA for the CDR3: TGTGCCAGTACCCTGACAGGGGGAACAGATACGCAGTATTTT. The chain couples TRBV19 to TRBJ2-3; 9 bases are shared with TRBD1. CDR1 is LNHDA and CDR2 is SQIVND in the germline V gene (reference sequence). The CDR3 spans 14 residues. The ends lost 7 bases at V and 3 bases at J; junction bases unmatched: 5.

The CDR3 region is CASSPNRGEGYTF. The CDR3 coding sequence is TGTGCCAGCAGCCCTAACAGGGGCGAGGGCTACACCTTC. V usage is TRBV7-2 and J usage is TRBJ1-2; 7 nucleotides agree with TRBD1. Germline values: CDR1 SGHTA, CDR2 FQGNSA. V lost 5 bases and J lost 8; bases outside the gene matches: 8. This CDR3 region has 13 residues.

As concerns this clone: A read error may produce the germline difference seen at one junction end. The rearrangement uses TRBV7-9 and TRBJ2-7; a weak D match, TRBD2 (6 bases). Germline assignment: CDR1 SEHNR and CDR2 FQNEAQ (reference sequence). The CDR3 has 12 residues. CDR3 nucleotides: TGTGCCAGCAGCCCCGTCGACGGACTACCCTTCTTC. This gives the protein CASSPVDGLPFF.

This chain joins TRBV27 and TRBJ1-2; TRBD1 aligns across 8 bases. CDR1 and CDR2 (germline): MNHEY, SMNVEV (reference sequence). Trimming at V came to 4 bases and at J to 5 bases, leaving 6 bases not matched to a gene. The CDR3 runs to 14 residues. The CDR3 DNA is TGTGCCAGCAGTTCCGGGACAGGATATTATGGCTACACCTTC. Translating gives CASSSGTGYYGYTF.

This rearrangement joins TRBV21-1 to TRBJ2-3; TRBD2, the table's D call, was not compared with the DNA. TRBV21-1 is classified as a pseudogene. This CDR3 has 17 residues. CDR3 DNA: TGTGCCAGCAGCAAAATTATTTCTAGCGGGGGGATGAATACGCAGTATTTT. This translates into CASSKIISSGGMNTQYF.

The chain combines TRBV4-1 with TRBJ2-2; TRBD2 matches at 8 bases. This CDR3 contains 17 residues. The germline V gene has CDR1 MGHRA and CDR2 YSYEKL. V shed 4 bases and J 4 bases; nucleotides not matched to a gene: 11. CDR3: CASSLEGKAGVTGELFF. The DNA for the CDR3 is TGCGCCAGCAGCCTCGAAGGGAAAGCGGGAGTCACCGGGGAGCTGTTTTTT.

The CDR3: CASSGGTVGEKLFF. CDR3 nucleotide sequence: TGTGCCAGCAGTGGCGGGACAGTGGGGGAAAAACTGTTTTTT. The chain combines TRBV6-5 with TRBJ1-4; 7 bases match TRBD1. The germline V gene encodes CDR1 MNHEY and CDR2 SVGAGI. V shed 5 bases and J 8 bases; nucleotides not matched to a gene: 8. The CDR3 runs 14 residues.

Only a few counts were recorded for this clone. The chain couples TRBV19 to TRBJ2-3; TRBD2 matches at 8 bases. The CDR3 consists of 16 residues. The V gene end was trimmed by 5 bases and the J gene end by 0 bases; junction bases not matched to a gene: 7. From germline, CDR1 is LNHDA and CDR2 SQIVND (reference sequence). The DNA of the CDR3 is TGTGCCAGTAGTCTTACTAGCGGCGCTAGCACAGATACGCAGTATTTT. This translates into CASSLTSGASTDTQYF.

CDR3 in DNA: TGTGCCAGCAGCCCCACCCGGGACAGCAATGAAAAACTGTTTTTT. It encodes CASSPTRDSNEKLFF. The chain has TRBV7-9 and TRBJ1-4; 7 bases fit TRBD1. The CDR3 totals 15 residues. V lost 5 bases, J lost 5 bases, and 8 bases stayed unmatched. Germline CDR1 reads SEHNR; CDR2 reads FQNEAQ (reference sequence). Supplemented by reference TRBV7-9 and TRBJ1-4, the full variable domain reads DTGVSQNPRHKITKRGQNVTFRCDPISEHNRLYWYRQTLGQGPEFLTYFQNEAQLEKSRLLSDRFSAERPKGSFSTLEIQRTEQGDSAMYLCASSPTRDSNEKLFFGSGTQLSVL.

This clone was found a few times. The gene calls are TRBV11-1 and TRBJ2-1; TRBD1 might be the D (5 bases). V was pared by 1 base and J by 5 bases, with 15 bases between. This CDR3 region has 16 residues. Germline V lookup: CDR1 SGHAT, CDR2 FQDESV (reference sequence). The CDR3 nucleotides read TGTGCCAGCAGCTTAGAAATGGCTAGGGGCCACAATGAGCAGTTCTTC. It translates to CASSLEMARGHNEQFF.

This clone was observed a single time. J is TRBJ1-3 and V is TRBV5-5; possible D gene TRBD1, 6 bases. This CDR3 has 14 residues. The germline CDR1 and CDR2 sequences are SGHKS and YYEKEE (reference sequence). With 0 bases removed from V and 2 bases from J, the gap between germline ends came to 6 bases. The CDR3 nucleotides read TGTGCCAGCAGCTTGGACAGGGCTGGAAACACCATATATTTT. Translating gives CASSLDRAGNTIYF.

The V call is TRBV7-8, the J call TRBJ2-2; 8 bases line up with TRBD1. The CDR3 totals 15 residues. The germline gives CDR1 SGHVS, CDR2 FQNEAQ. The J segment lost 6 bases and the V segment lost 5 bases, leaving 8 bases of the junction unmatched. The CDR3 nucleotides read TGTGCCAGCAGCCCCCGGGCAGGGGGCTCCGGGGAGCTGTTTTTT. Residues: CASSPRAGGSGELFF.

The chain combines TRBV6-5 with TRBJ1-1; perhaps TRBD1 as D (6 bases). Germline assignment: CDR1 MNHEY and CDR2 SVGAGI. V lost 6 bases, J lost 10 bases, and 21 bases lay in between. The CDR3 loop spans 14 amino acids. The CDR3 region is CASRAGGGGPLAFF. The CDR3 DNA sequence: TGTGCCAGCAGAGCAGGCGGGGGGGGCCCCCTAGCTTTCTTT.

The chain couples TRBV19 to TRBJ2-1, with TRBD1 identical over 10 bases. Germline V CDR1 and CDR2: LNHDA, SQIVND (reference sequence). This CDR3 contains 16 residues. J gave up 4 bases and V 3 bases, and 6 bases lay outside the gene matches. As DNA, the CDR3 is TGTGCCAGTAGTATGGGGACAGGGGATCTATACAATGAGCAGTTCTTC. It is translated as CASSMGTGDLYNEQFF.

The chain recombines TRBV7-9 with TRBJ2-7, with no clear D. The V gene's germline CDR1 is SEHNR and CDR2 FQNEAQ (reference sequence). With 4 bases removed from V and 7 bases from J, the gap between germline ends came to 11 bases. The CDR3 length is 12 residues. This chain's CDR3 is CASSSDRLEQYV. CDR3 DNA: TGTGCCAGCAGCTCCGATAGACTGGAGCAGTACGTC.